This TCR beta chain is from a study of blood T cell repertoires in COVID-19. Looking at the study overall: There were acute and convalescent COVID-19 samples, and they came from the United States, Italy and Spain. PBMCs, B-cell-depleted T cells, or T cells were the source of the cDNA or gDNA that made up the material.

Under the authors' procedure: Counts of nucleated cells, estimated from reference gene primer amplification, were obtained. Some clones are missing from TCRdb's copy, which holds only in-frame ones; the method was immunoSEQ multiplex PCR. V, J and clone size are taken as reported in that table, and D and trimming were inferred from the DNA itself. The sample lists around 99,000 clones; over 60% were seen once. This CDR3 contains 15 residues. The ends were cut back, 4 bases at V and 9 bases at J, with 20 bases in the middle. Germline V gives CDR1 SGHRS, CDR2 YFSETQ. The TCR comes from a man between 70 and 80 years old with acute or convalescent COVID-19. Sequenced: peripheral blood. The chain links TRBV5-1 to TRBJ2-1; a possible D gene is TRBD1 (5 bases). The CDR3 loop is CASSLGSSVQGEQFF. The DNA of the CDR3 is TGCGCCAGCAGCCTCGGGTCATCAGTGCAGGGTGAGCAGTTCTTC.